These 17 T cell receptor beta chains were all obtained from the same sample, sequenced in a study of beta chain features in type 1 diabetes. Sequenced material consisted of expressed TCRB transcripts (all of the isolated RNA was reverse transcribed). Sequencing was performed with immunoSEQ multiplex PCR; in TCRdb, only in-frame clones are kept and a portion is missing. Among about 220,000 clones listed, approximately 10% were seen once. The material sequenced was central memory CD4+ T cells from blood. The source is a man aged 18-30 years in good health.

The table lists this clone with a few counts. The CDR3 here is CASSLSTGGRTMREQYF. Written as DNA, the CDR3 is TGTGCCAGCAGTTTATCGACGGGCGGAAGGACAATGAGAGAGCAGTACTTC. This sequence joins TRBV27 and TRBJ2-7; D perhaps matches TRBD1 (5 bases). Germline lookup yields CDR1 MNHEY and CDR2 SMNVEV (reference sequence). There are 17 residues in the CDR3. Trimming left V 0 bases short and J 7 bases short, with 22 bases between.

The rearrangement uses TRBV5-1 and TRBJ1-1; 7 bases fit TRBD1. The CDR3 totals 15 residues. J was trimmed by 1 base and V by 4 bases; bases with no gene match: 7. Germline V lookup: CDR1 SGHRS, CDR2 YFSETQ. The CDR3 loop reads CASSQRQGENTEAFF. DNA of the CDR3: TGCGCCAGCAGCCAGCGACAGGGAGAGAACACTGAAGCTTTCTTT.

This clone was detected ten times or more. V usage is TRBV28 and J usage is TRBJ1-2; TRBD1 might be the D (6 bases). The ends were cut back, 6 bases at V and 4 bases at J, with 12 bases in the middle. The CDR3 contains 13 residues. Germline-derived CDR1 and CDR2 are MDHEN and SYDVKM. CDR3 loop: CASRTGTSYGYTF. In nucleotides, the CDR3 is TGTGCCAGCAGAACAGGGACTTCCTATGGCTACACCTTC.

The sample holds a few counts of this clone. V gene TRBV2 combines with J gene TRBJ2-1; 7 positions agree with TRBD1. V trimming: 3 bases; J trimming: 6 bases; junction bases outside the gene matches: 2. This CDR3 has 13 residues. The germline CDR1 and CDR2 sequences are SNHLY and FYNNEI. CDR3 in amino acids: CASSEDRINEQFF. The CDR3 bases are TGTGCCAGCAGTGAGGACAGGATCAATGAGCAGTTCTTC.

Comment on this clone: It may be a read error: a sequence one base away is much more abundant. CDR3 loop: CASRLGGSGELFF. The CDR3 bases are TGTGCCAGCAGACTGGGGGGCAGCGGGGAGCTGTTTTTT. This chain links TRBV2 with TRBJ2-2, with D possibly called TRBD1 or TRBD2 (6 bases each). Germline V CDR1 and CDR2: SNHLY, FYNNEI. This CDR3 contains 13 residues. V was trimmed by 6 bases and J by 7 bases, leaving 12 bases between them.

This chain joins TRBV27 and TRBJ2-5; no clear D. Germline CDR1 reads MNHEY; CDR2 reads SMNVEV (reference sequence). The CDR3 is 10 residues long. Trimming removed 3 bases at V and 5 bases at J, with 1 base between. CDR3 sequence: CASSFETQYF. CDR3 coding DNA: TGTGCCAGCAGTTTTGAGACCCAGTACTTC.

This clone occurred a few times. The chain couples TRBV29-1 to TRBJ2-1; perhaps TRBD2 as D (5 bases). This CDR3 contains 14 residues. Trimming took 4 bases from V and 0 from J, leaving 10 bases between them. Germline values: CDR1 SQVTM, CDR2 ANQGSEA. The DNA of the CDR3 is TGCAGCGTTGTGAGTAGCGACTCCTACAATGAGCAGTTCTTC. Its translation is CSVVSSDSYNEQFF.

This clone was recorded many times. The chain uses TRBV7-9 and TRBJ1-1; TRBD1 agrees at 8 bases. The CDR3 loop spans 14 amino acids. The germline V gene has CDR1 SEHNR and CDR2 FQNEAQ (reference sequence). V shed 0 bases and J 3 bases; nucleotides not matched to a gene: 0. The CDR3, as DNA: TGTGCCAGCAGCTTAGCGACAGGGGACACTGAAGCTTTCTTT. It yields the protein CASSLATGDTEAFF.

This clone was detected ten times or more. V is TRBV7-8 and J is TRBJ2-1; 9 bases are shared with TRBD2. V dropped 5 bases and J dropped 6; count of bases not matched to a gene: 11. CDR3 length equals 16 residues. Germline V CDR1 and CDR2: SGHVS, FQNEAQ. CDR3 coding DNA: TGTGCCAGCAGCCCCTGGGTCCGGACTAGCGTCAATGAGCAGTTCTTC. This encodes CASSPWVRTSVNEQFF. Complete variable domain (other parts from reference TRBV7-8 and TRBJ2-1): GAGVSQSPRYKVAKRGQDVALRCDPISGHVSLFWYQQALGQGPEFLTYFQNEAQLDKSGLPSDRFFAERPEGSVSTLKIQRTQQEDSAVYLCASSPWVRTSVNEQFFGPGTRLTVL.

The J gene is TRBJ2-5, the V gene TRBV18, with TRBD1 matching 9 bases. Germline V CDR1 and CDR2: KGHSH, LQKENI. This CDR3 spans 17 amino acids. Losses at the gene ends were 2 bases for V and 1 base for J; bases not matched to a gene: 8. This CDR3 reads CASSPLALDRGQETQYF. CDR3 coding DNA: TGTGCCAGCTCACCATTGGCATTGGACAGGGGCCAAGAGACCCAGTACTTC.

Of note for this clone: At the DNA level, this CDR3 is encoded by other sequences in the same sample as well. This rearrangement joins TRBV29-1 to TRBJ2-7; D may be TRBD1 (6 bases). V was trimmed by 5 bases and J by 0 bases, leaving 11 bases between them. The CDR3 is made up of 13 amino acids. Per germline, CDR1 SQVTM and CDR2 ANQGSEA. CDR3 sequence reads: CSVKQGSSYEQYF. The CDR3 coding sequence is TGCAGCGTTAAACAGGGAAGCTCCTACGAGCAGTACTTC.

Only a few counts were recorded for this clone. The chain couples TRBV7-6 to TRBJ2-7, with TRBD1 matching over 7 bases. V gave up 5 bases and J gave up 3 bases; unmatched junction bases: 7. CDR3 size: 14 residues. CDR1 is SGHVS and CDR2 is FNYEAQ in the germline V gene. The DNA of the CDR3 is TGTGCCAGCAGCCGGGACCAGGGGGACTACGAGCAGTACTTC. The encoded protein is CASSRDQGDYEQYF.

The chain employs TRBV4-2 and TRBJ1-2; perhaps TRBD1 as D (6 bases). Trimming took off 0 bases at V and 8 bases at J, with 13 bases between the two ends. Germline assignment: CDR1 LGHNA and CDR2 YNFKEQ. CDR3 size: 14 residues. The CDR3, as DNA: TGTGCCAGCAGCCAAGATACGGGGGCTGGCGGCTACACCTTC. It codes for CASSQDTGAGGYTF.

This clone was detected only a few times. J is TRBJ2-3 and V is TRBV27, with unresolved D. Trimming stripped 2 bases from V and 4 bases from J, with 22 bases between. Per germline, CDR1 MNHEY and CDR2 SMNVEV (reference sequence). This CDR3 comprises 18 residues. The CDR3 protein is CASSLPPGSGWGPDTQYF. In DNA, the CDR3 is TGTGCCAGCAGTTTACCCCCCGGGTCCGGCTGGGGTCCAGATACGCAGTATTTT.

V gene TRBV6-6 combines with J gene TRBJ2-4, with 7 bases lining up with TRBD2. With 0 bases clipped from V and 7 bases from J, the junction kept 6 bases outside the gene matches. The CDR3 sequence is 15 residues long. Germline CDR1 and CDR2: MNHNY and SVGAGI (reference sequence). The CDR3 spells CASSYSIGGSNIQYF. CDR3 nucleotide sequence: TGTGCCAGCAGTTACTCGATCGGCGGGAGTAACATTCAGTACTTC.

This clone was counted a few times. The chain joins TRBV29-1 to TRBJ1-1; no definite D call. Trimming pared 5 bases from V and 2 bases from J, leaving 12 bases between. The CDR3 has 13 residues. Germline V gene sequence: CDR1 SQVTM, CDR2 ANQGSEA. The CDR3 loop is CSVMDGRNTEAFF. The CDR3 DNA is TGCAGCGTTATGGACGGGAGAAACACTGAAGCTTTCTTT.

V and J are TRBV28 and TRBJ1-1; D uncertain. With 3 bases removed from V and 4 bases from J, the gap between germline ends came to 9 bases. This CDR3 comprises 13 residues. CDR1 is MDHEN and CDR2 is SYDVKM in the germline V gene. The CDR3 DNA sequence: TGTGCCAGCAGTTTGGCAGGTGGCACTGAAGCTTTCTTT. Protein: CASSLAGGTEAFF.